These T cell receptor beta chains were read from a single sample in a study of shared clonotypes between healthy human individuals. The method was immunoSEQ multiplex PCR; TCRdb's version includes in-frame clones alone and lacks a portion of them. This table holds 2 million to 2.5 million clones, 90% to 95% found once. The sample consisted of naive CD4+ T cells from PBMCs. These receptor sequences come from a man between 18 and 35 years old in good health. Some clones in this sample may be carry-over from other donors' samples. Each CDR3 is given with its conserved first and last residue. A D gene is named only where the DNA matches it firmly. Expanded clones are given a class, and other clones once, few, many or no size at all.

J: TRBJ2-3
size: .
D: TRBD2
V: TRBV7-2
DNA: TGTGCCAGCAGCTTCACAGCGGGGCTCGGCACAGATACGCAGTATTTT
CDR3: CASSFTAGLGTDTQYF

J: TRBJ1-4
size: .
D: .
V: TRBV6-5
DNA: TGTGCCAGCAGCCCCGGGCGGATCACTAATGAAAAACTGTTTTTT
CDR3: CASSPGRITNEKLFF

J: TRBJ2-7
size: once
D: .
V: TRBV28
DNA: TGTGCCAGCAGTGGACCGGGACTCCAGTTCAACGAGCAGTACTTC
CDR3: CASSGPGLQFNEQYF

J: TRBJ1-3
size: .
D: TRBD1
V: TRBV9
DNA: TGTGCCAGCAGCGTAACAGGGGGCGAAAACACCATATATTTT
CDR3: CASSVTGGENTIYF

J: TRBJ2-3
size: .
D: .
V: TRBV5-1
DNA: TGCGCCAGCAGCCCACCGGGACAAGCGGGAGATACGCAGTATTTT
CDR3: CASSPPGQAGDTQYF

J: TRBJ2-7
size: .
D: .
V: TRBV7-2
DNA: TGTGCCAGCAGCTTAGAATCCGGACAGCGGCACTTC
CDR3: CASSLESGQRHF

J: TRBJ1-4
size: .
D: .
V: TRBV29-1
DNA: TGCAGCTTCAGGGGAGCGGCTAATGAAAAACTGTTTTTT
CDR3: CSFRGAANEKLFF

J: TRBJ1-4
size: .
D: .
V: TRBV5-8
DNA: TGTGCCAGCAGCTTAATATGGGATAATGAAAAACTGTTTTTT
CDR3: CASSLIWDNEKLFF

J: TRBJ2-7
size: .
D: TRBD1
V: TRBV6-1
DNA: TGTGCCAGCAGGGGGGACAGGGGGCTCCACGAGCAGTACTTC
CDR3: CASRGDRGLHEQYF

J: TRBJ1-3
size: .
D: .
V: TRBV7-6
DNA: TGTGCCAGCAGCACCGCCTCCGGCACCATATATTTT
CDR3: CASSTASGTIYF

J: TRBJ1-1
size: .
D: .
V: TRBV9
DNA: TGTGCCAGCAGCCCAGACTACAGGGAAGGGACTGAAGCTTTCTTT
CDR3: CASSPDYREGTEAFF

J: TRBJ1-1
size: .
D: .
V: TRBV27
DNA: TGTGCCAGCAGTGAGGAGGCGCGGACTGAAGCTTTCTTT
CDR3: CASSEEARTEAFF

J: TRBJ1-3
size: .
D: .
V: TRBV7-9
DNA: TGTGCCAGCAGCTTAGCTCTGGGGTTGAACACCATATATTTT
CDR3: CASSLALGLNTIYF

J: TRBJ2-1
size: .
D: .
V: TRBV18
DNA: TGTGCCAGCTCACCGAGTCCAGGCTACAATGAGCAGTTCTTC
CDR3: CASSPSPGYNEQFF

J: TRBJ1-4
size: .
D: .
V: TRBV28
DNA: TGTGCCAGCAGTCCCCCTCCATGGGGTGGGACATCTCTCGCAACTAATGAAAAACTGTTTTTT
CDR3: CASSPPPWGGTSLATNEKLFF

J: TRBJ2-2
size: few
D: .
V: TRBV10-1
DNA: TGCGCCAGCAGTGAGTACCCCGGGGAGCTGTTTTTT
CDR3: CASSEYPGELFF

J: TRBJ2-1
size: .
D: .
V: TRBV5-1
DNA: TGCGCCAGCAGCTTAGACGGGGGAACCTACAATGAGCAGTTCTTC
CDR3: CASSLDGGTYNEQFF

J: TRBJ1-5
size: .
D: .
V: TRBV28
DNA: TGTGCCAGCAGTCCCCGATGGGAGTATAGCAATCAGCCCCAGCATTTT
CDR3: CASSPRWEYSNQPQHF

J: TRBJ2-1
size: .
D: TRBD2
V: TRBV5-1
DNA: TGCGCCAGCAGCCCGGGACTAGCCGGGTTCGGTGAGCAGTTCTTC
CDR3: CASSPGLAGFGEQFF

J: TRBJ2-7
size: once
D: TRBD1
V: TRBV29-1
DNA: TGCAGCGTTGAAGGGAACAGGGGGAAGCGCTACGAGCAGTACTTC
CDR3: CSVEGNRGKRYEQYF

J: TRBJ1-1
size: few
D: .
V: TRBV5-1
DNA: TGCGCCAGCAGCTTGCTCCAGTCGAACACTGAAGCTTTCTTT
CDR3: CASSLLQSNTEAFF

J: TRBJ2-7
size: .
D: TRBD1
V: TRBV30
DNA: TGTGCCTGGAGGCCGACCTACGTTGGGACAGGGGCCTACGAGCAGTACTTC
CDR3: CAWRPTYVGTGAYEQYF

J: TRBJ2-4
size: .
D: .
V: TRBV19
DNA: TGTGCCAGTAGGTTTCCGGGACTCAATATTCAGTACTTC
CDR3: CASRFPGLNIQYF

J: TRBJ1-1
size: .
D: .
V: TRBV28
DNA: TGTGCCAGCAGGCCGGCTACACTTGAAGCTTTCTTT
CDR3: CASRPATLEAFF

J: TRBJ1-3
size: .
D: .
V: TRBV9
DNA: TGTGCCAGCAGCGGGCCCCAGGGGCCAGGAAACACCATATATTTT
CDR3: CASSGPQGPGNTIYF

J: TRBJ1-5
size: .
D: .
V: TRBV27
DNA: TGTGCCAGCAGGGCCAATCAGCCCCAGCATTTT
CDR3: CASRANQPQHF

J: TRBJ2-3
size: .
D: .
V: TRBV19
DNA: TGTGCCACCAAACAGGGAGCCAACGCAGATACGCAGTATTTT
CDR3: CATKQGANADTQYF

J: TRBJ2-7
size: .
D: .
V: TRBV18
DNA: TGTGCCAGCTCACCGGTGAACGCACCTACCTACGAGCAGTACTTC
CDR3: CASSPVNAPTYEQYF

J: TRBJ2-5
size: .
D: .
V: TRBV7-9
DNA: TGTGCCAGCAGCTTATTTACGGGAGTGGAGACCCAGTACTTC
CDR3: CASSLFTGVETQYF

J: TRBJ2-7
size: .
D: TRBD1
V: TRBV7-9
DNA: TGTGCCAGCAGCTTAGCGTGGGACAGCTCCTACGAGCAGTACTTC
CDR3: CASSLAWDSSYEQYF

J: TRBJ1-2
size: .
D: TRBD1
V: TRBV27
DNA: TGTGCCAGCAGCCGACAGGGTCTCTATGGCTACACCTTC
CDR3: CASSRQGLYGYTF

J: TRBJ1-1
size: .
D: .
V: TRBV5-1
DNA: TGCGCCAGCAGCCCTGGGGAGGGTGGCACTGAAGCTTTCTTT
CDR3: CASSPGEGGTEAFF

J: TRBJ2-1
size: once
D: TRBD1
V: TRBV30
DNA: TGTGCCTGGGACAGGGCTGATGAGCAGTTCTTC
CDR3: CAWDRADEQFF

J: TRBJ2-3
size: .
D: TRBD1
V: TRBV28
DNA: TGTGCCAGCAGTTTTCGATTAACAGGGGCAGATACGCAGTATTTT
CDR3: CASSFRLTGADTQYF

J: TRBJ1-5
size: .
D: .
V: TRBV18
DNA: TGTGCCAGCTCACCCTTTCCGGCAGGGATGAATCAGCCCCAGCATTTT
CDR3: CASSPFPAGMNQPQHF

J: TRBJ1-1
size: .
D: .
V: TRBV21-1
DNA: TGTGCCAGCACCGATCGGACAGGGGGCAACACTGAAGCTTTCTTT
CDR3: CASTDRTGGNTEAFF

J: TRBJ2-7
size: .
D: .
V: TRBV7-2
DNA: TGTGCCAGCAGCCCGCAGCGTAACTCCTACGAGCAGTACTTC
CDR3: CASSPQRNSYEQYF

J: TRBJ1-6
size: once
D: TRBD1
V: TRBV30
DNA: TGTGCCTGCCCGGGACAGGGGCTTCATAATTCACCCCTCCACTTT
CDR3: CACPGQGLHNSPLHF

J: TRBJ2-1
size: .
D: TRBD2
V: TRBV5-1
DNA: TGCGCCAGCAGCTCCTCACTAGCGGGAGTTGTCAATGAGCAGTTCTTC
CDR3: CASSSSLAGVVNEQFF

J: TRBJ2-3
size: once
D: .
V: TRBV7-9
DNA: TGTGCCAGCAGCTTAGCGAGGGCTAAGTTATGGACAGATACGCAGTATTTT
CDR3: CASSLARAKLWTDTQYF

J: TRBJ1-4
size: .
D: .
V: TRBV5-1
DNA: TGCGCCAGCAGCTTGGGCGGGTCGGAAGAAAAACTGTTTTTT
CDR3: CASSLGGSEEKLFF

J: TRBJ1-3
size: once
D: TRBD1
V: TRBV10-3
DNA: TGTGCCATCAGTGAGCCCCCAGGGGGAAGGGACACCATATATTTT
CDR3: CAISEPPGGRDTIYF

J: TRBJ2-5
size: .
D: .
V: TRBV6-1
DNA: TGTGCCATCCAAGGGCCAGCACAAGAGACCCAGTACTTC
CDR3: CAIQGPAQETQYF

J: TRBJ2-7
size: once
D: TRBD2
V: TRBV6-7
DNA: TGTGCCAGCAGACCCCATAGCGGGATCTCCTACGAGCAGTACTTC
CDR3: CASRPHSGISYEQYF

J: TRBJ2-7
size: .
D: TRBD1
V: TRBV28
DNA: TGTGCCAGCAGTCAAACCGGGACAGGGGAGGTCGAGCAGTACTTC
CDR3: CASSQTGTGEVEQYF

J: TRBJ2-1
size: .
D: TRBD2
V: TRBV9
DNA: TGTGCCAGCAGCCCCATATGGGTAGCGGGAGGGATGAATGAGCAGTTCTTC
CDR3: CASSPIWVAGGMNEQFF

J: TRBJ2-7
size: .
D: .
V: TRBV30
DNA: TGTGCCTGGAGCTCATCAGGGGGGGAGCAGTACTTC
CDR3: CAWSSSGGEQYF